This T cell receptor beta chain was identified in a study of blood T cell repertoires in COVID-19. Study information: T cells, B-cell-depleted T cells, or PBMCs provided the cDNA or gDNA that served as material.

Sequenced by immunoSEQ multiplex PCR; TCRdb stores in-frame clones only, minus some. The sample gives 180,000 or so clones, more than 75% of which show up once; 3% to 4% is in the top ten. The CDR3 loop spans 17 amino acids. V trimming: 4 bases; J trimming: 3 bases; junction bases outside the gene matches: 16. Germline CDR1 reads SGHRS; CDR2 reads YFSETQ. The TCR sequence derives from an older man with acute or convalescent COVID-19. Input material: peripheral blood. The chain has TRBV5-1 and TRBJ2-7, with 7 nucleotides matching TRBD2. This CDR3 is CASSPPILKGLNYEQYF. The CDR3 DNA is TGCGCCAGCAGCCCACCTATCCTTAAGGGACTAAACTACGAGCAGTACTTC.